This T cell receptor beta chain comes out of a study of blood T cell repertoires in COVID-19. At the level of the study: COVID-19 samples from acute and convalescent phases originated in the United States, Italy and Spain. From T cells, B-cell-depleted T cells, or PBMCs came the material, which was cDNA or gDNA.

The authors' processing: It was from reference gene primer amplification that nucleated cell counts were estimated. Method: immunoSEQ multiplex PCR; TCRdb's copy keeps in-frame clones and lacks some. The D gene and trimming were derived from the DNA, and the V and J assignments and clone size from that table. The table records about 200,000 clones, roughly nine tenths of them present only once. Germline trimming cut 8 bases from V and 7 bases from J; bases unmatched to any gene: 9. CDR1 and CDR2 (germline): SGHTA, FQGNSA. The CDR3 loop spans 15 amino acids. The TCR sequence derives from an older woman with acute or convalescent COVID-19. The chain employs TRBV7-2 and TRBJ2-1; 12 bases align to TRBD2. Specimen: peripheral blood. The CDR3 nucleotides are TGTGCCAGCCGTCCTAGCGGGGGGGCGGGAAATGAGCAGTTCTTC. As protein: CASRPSGGAGNEQFF.